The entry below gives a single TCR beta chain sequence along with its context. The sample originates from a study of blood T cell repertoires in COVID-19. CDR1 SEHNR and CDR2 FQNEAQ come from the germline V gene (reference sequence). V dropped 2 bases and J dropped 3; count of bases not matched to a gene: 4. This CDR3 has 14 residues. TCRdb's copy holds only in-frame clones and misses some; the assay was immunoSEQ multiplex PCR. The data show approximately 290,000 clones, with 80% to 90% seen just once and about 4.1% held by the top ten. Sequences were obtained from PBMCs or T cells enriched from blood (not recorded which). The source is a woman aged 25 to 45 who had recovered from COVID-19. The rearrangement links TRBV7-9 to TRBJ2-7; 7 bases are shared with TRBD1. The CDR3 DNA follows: TGTGCCAGCAGCTTAAGACAGGGATACTACGAGCAGTACTTC. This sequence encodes CASSLRQGYYEQYF.